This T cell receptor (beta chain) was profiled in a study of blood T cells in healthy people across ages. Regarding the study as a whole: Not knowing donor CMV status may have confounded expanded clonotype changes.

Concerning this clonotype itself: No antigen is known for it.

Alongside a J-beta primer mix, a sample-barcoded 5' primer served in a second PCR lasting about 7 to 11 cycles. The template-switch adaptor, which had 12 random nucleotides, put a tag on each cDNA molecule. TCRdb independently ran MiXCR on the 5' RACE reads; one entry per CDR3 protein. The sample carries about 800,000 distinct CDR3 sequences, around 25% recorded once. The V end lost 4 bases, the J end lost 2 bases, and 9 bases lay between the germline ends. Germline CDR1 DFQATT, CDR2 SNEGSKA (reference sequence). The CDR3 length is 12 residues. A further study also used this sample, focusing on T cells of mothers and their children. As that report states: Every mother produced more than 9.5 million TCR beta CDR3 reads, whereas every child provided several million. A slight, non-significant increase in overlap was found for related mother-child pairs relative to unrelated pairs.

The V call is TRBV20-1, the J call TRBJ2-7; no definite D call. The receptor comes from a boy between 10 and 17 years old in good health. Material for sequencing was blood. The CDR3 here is CSAKRTTYEQYF. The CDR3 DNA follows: TGCAGTGCTAAACGGACGACCTACGAGCAGTACTTC.